This TCR beta chain was identified in a study of blood T cell repertoires in COVID-19. Clones were read by immunoSEQ multiplex PCR, and TCRdb kept only the in-frame ones, dropping some. The profile shows under 300,000 clones, 85% to 90% of them singletons. This clone was counted a few times. J gave up 4 bases and V 6 bases, and 7 bases lay outside the gene matches. Germline CDR1 is SGHNT and CDR2 is YYREEE (reference sequence). The CDR3 has 14 amino acids. J is TRBJ2-7 and V is TRBV5-4; 10 bases are shared with TRBD2. The clonotype was recovered from a man in his 60s with acute or convalescent COVID-19. Input material: peripheral blood. The CDR3 DNA reads TGTGCCAGCACCGTTAGCGGGAGGTTATACGAGCAGTACTTC. It yields the protein CASTVSGRLYEQYF. The variable domain in full, completed from reference TRBV5-4 and TRBJ2-7, reads ETGVTQSPTHLIKTRGQQVTLRCSSQSGHNTVSWYQQALGQGPQFIFQYYREEENGRGNFPPRFSGLQFPNYSSELNVNALELDDSALYLCASTVSGRLYEQYFGPGTRLTVT.